This T cell receptor (beta chain) stems from a study of PD-1 and CTLA-4 blockade in melanoma. The CDR3 consists of 12 residues. With 2 bases removed from V and 4 bases from J, the gap between germline ends came to 6 bases. Some clones are missing from TCRdb's copy, which holds only in-frame ones; the method was immunoSEQ multiplex PCR. The repertoire holds about 28,000 clones, with approximately 90% as singletons. The gene calls are TRBV12-3 or TRBV12-4 and TRBJ2-7; the D is unclear. The sequence came from a human donor with melanoma. The material sequenced was CD8+ T cells from peripheral blood, taken from a patient given anti-PD-1 treatment. The CDR3 DNA sequence: TGTGCCAGCAGTTTAATAGGGTACGAGCAGTACTTC. It specifies CASSLIGYEQYF.